This record concerns one T cell receptor beta chain sequence. The antigen this receptor binds is unknown. Per-base quality was not reported, and no clone a single base away is much larger than it. The V end gives up 10 bases and the J end 6 bases, leaving 9 bases in the junction not matched to a gene. The germline V gene gives CDR1 as SNHLY and CDR2 as FYNNEI. The CDR3 measures 12 amino acids from cysteine to phenylalanine. The sequence is cut down to CDR3 DNA, 36 bases in frame from base 1. A FACSAria II was used to sort memory CD4+ T cells, defined as single viable CD3+CD4+CD8-CD45RO+ cells. CMV serostatus was assessed using a Roche Elecsys assay, by which serum IgG against CMV pp150, pp28, p38 and p52 was detected. Once the samples were thawed, total CD4+ T cells were enriched through positive selection using CD4 magnetic microbeads. The samples came from a different study that was designed specifically to examine the CD4+ T cell memory repertoire. Peripheral blood mononuclear cells were isolated and cryopreserved according to standard operating procedures, and serum was stored at -80 degrees C. Staining used CD3-PerCP (BW264/56), CD4-APC (RPA-T4), CD45RO-PE (UCHT1) and CD8-Pacific Orange (3B5) antibodies, with Sytox blue excluding non-viable cells.

The data are from a study of memory CD4+ T cells and cytomegalovirus serostatus (dated by TCRdb to between 2018 and 2020). General notes on the study: The 35 or so healthy Belgian adults in the cohort included 9 who were CMV seropositive and 24 who were CMV seronegative. To replicate a published TCR-based CMV serostatus classifier, the study sequenced CD4+ memory TCRbeta repertoires from a Belgian cohort whose cytomegalovirus serostatus was known. Summary of the overall study and its limitations: The results were read as suggesting that the CMV-associated TCR signature is, for the most part, present in the CD4+ memory repertoire. Only CD4+CD45RO+ memory cells were sequenced, in contrast to the original study, in which naive and memory CD4+ and CD8+ populations were covered. A median bootstrapped AUC of around 0.94 with a 95% CI of 0.76-1.00 was achieved on the Belgian cohort by the original-framework classifier. Among the 150 or so previously reported CMV-associated TCRbeta sequences, approximately 67 showed up in the CD4+ memory repertoires, with each one found in between one and five individuals. For predicting CMV serostatus, the median bootstrapped AUC was about 0.96 using the original framework and about 0.9 using a US-trained random forest.

Genomic DNA was extracted from sorted cells with the Quick-DNA Microprep Kit. Amplification of TCRbeta DNA was done with the immunoSEQ hsTCRbeta kit, following the protocol from the manufacturer. An Illumina MiSeq instrument was used to sequence the TCRbeta libraries. From the authors' description of their analysis: After out-of-frame sequences were removed, 2.4 million or so distinct TCRbeta sequences remained, averaging around 67,000 per individual. Each individual was scored using the number of 164 previously reported CMV-associated TCRbeta sequences that the individual carried and the total number of productive distinct TCRbeta sequences. A beta-binomial model was reimplemented in Python, and scikit-learn random forests with default parameters were trained on US cohort data. Classifier performance on the Belgian cohort was summarized as median AUC with percentile confidence intervals calculated over 10,000 bootstrap iterations. TCRdb limited this immuneACCESS table to in-frame rearrangements with V and J called. A share of clones is missing; checked studies link under half to unresolved V genes, and the rest is unexplained. V and J calls and clone size are as listed in that table; D and trimming were resolved from the DNA. The sample includes about 44,000 clones, with 75% to 85% observed a single time. 1.1% of the sample is in the top ten clones.

Sequencing used memory CD4+ T cells from blood. The rearrangement combines TRBV2 with TRBJ2-7; 7 junctional bases match TRBD1. The TCR sequence derives from an adult in good health and CMV-seronegative. The CDR3 protein is CATRQGLGEQYF. The nucleotides are TGTGCCACGAGACAGGGCCTTGGCGAGCAGTACTTC.